This TCR beta chain was identified during a study of PD-1 blockade in classical Hodgkin lymphoma. Looking at the study overall: With a 2-week interval, patients received intravenous nivolumab at 3 mg/kg. Whole-study results and caveats: Baseline TCR diversity was reportedly lower in newly diagnosed patients than healthy donors. Unlike CD8+ TCR diversity, which did not rise significantly by C4D1, CD4+ TCR diversity did. Complete responders possessed baseline diversity comparable to newly diagnosed patients.

Using immunoSEQ multiplex PCR, the repertoire was profiled, and TCRdb retains in-frame clones only, with some absent. The sample lists approximately 41,000 clones; roughly 65% were seen once. The time point was: cycle 4 day 1 (C4D1), after around six weeks of nivolumab. Each of the patients experienced relapse following autologous stem cell transplantation, and their brentuximab vedotin exposure differed. Concerning this clone itself: The antigen is unknown.

The CDR3 covers 12 residues. Germline V gene lookup returns CDR1 SNHLY and CDR2 FYNNEI. The V end lost 1 base, the J end lost 8 bases, and 8 bases lay between the germline ends. The rearrangement uses TRBV2 and TRBJ1-2; D possibly corresponds to TRBD1 (5 bases). The sample was peripheral blood mononuclear cells (PBMCs), taken before the fourth cycle of nivolumab. This sequence was found in a human donor with classical Hodgkin lymphoma. The CDR3 spells CASSEEGWGYTF. Written as DNA, the CDR3 is TGTGCCAGCAGTGAAGAGGGGTGGGGCTACACCTTC.